Listed here are 9 T cell receptor beta chains from one sample, sequenced in a study of blood T cell repertoires in COVID-19. Assay used: immunoSEQ multiplex PCR; TCRdb lists only in-frame clones, some missing. Of 250,000 or so clones listed, roughly four fifths are singletons. Sequencing was performed on peripheral blood. The receptors here all came from an elderly man with acute or convalescent COVID-19.

The chain is built from TRBV19 and TRBJ1-2; TRBD1 is a possible D gene (5 bases). CDR1 is LNHDA, CDR2 SQIVND, per germline (reference sequence). This CDR3 has 17 amino acids. V shed 4 bases and J shed 2 bases, with 20 bases lying between them. DNA of the CDR3: TGTGCCAGTAGTACGTTCCTTAGGGGCGATTCCAACTATGGCTACACCTTC. It codes for CASSTFLRGDSNYGYTF.

The V and J genes are TRBV2 and TRBJ1-5, with D tentatively TRBD1 (6 bases). The CDR3 spans 14 residues. The V end lost 2 bases, the J end lost 6 bases, and 11 bases lay between the germline ends. Germline V CDR1 and CDR2: SNHLY, FYNNEI. The chain's CDR3 is CASSEQGLSQPQHF. The CDR3 nucleotides are TGTGCCAGCAGTGAACAGGGGCTTAGTCAGCCCCAGCATTTT.

The V and J genes are TRBV12-3 or TRBV12-4 and TRBJ1-6; D is ambiguous. The CDR3 contains 11 residues. The V and J ends lost 6 bases and 7 bases respectively, with 4 bases between them. The CDR3 protein is CASRENSPLHF. The CDR3 bases are TGTGCCAGCAGGGAGAATTCACCCCTCCACTTT.

Here the CDR3 reads CATSDRHYEQYF. The CDR3 DNA reads TGTGCCACCAGTGATCGACACTACGAGCAGTACTTC. The chain uses TRBV24-1 and TRBJ2-7; no firm D call. V lost 3 bases, J lost 3 bases, and 5 bases lay in between. Germline V CDR1 and CDR2: KGHDR, SFDVKD. The CDR3 runs 12 residues.

The V and J genes are TRBV4-2 and TRBJ1-4; 10 bases match TRBD1. There are 14 residues in the CDR3. Germline CDR1 is LGHNA and CDR2 is YNFKEQ. The trim removed 5 bases at V and 5 bases at J, leaving 2 bases unmatched. This CDR3 reads CASSLGQGNEKLFF. In DNA, the CDR3 is TGTGCCAGCAGCTTGGGACAGGGGAATGAAAAACTGTTTTTT.

The chain employs TRBV11-3 and TRBJ2-1; TRBD1 aligns across 11 bases. There are 15 residues in the CDR3. Germline CDR1 reads SGHNT; CDR2 reads YENEEA. The trim removed 6 bases at V and 9 bases at J, leaving 10 bases unmatched. The CDR3 DNA sequence: TGTGCCAGCAGTGGGGGGACAGGGGGTTTTCGTGAGCAGTTCTTC. Its translation is CASSGGTGGFREQFF.

J is TRBJ1-2 and V is TRBV7-6, with 7 bases lining up with TRBD1. The V gene end was trimmed by 3 bases and the J gene end by 0 bases; junction bases not matched to a gene: 4. This CDR3 comprises 15 residues. From germline, CDR1 is SGHVS and CDR2 FNYEAQ. The CDR3 DNA follows: TGTGCCAGCAGCTTGGGGACAGCTACTAACTATGGCTACACCTTC. Amino acids: CASSLGTATNYGYTF.

The CDR3 DNA sequence: TGTGCCAGCAGCTCACGCCTCGGGGAGGAGCAGTACTTC. Amino acid sequence: CASSSRLGEEQYF. The chain is built from TRBV5-4 and TRBJ2-7, with D possibly being TRBD2 (5 bases). The CDR3 runs 13 residues. Germline assignment: CDR1 SGHNT and CDR2 YYREEE (reference sequence). Trimming stripped 3 bases from V and 7 bases from J, with 14 bases between. The complete variable domain, with remaining parts taken from reference TRBV5-4 and TRBJ2-7, reads ETGVTQSPTHLIKTRGQQVTLRCSSQSGHNTVSWYQQALGQGPQFIFQYYREEENGRGNFPPRFSGLQFPNYSSELNVNALELDDSALYLCASSSRLGEEQYFGPGTRLTVT.

Points on this clone: The sample carries other DNA sequences with the same CDR3. The V call is TRBV5-1, the J call TRBJ2-7; D may be TRBD1 (5 bases). CDR1 and CDR2 from the germline V gene are SGHRS and YFSETQ. The CDR3 consists of 13 residues. Trimming took 1 base from V and 2 from J, leaving 7 bases between them. Written as DNA, the CDR3 is TGCGCCAGCAGCTTGACAGGAACCTACGAGCAGTACTTC. This translates into CASSLTGTYEQYF. Full variable domain (rest looked up from reference TRBV5-1 and TRBJ2-7): KAGVTQTPRYLIKTRGQQVTLSCSPISGHRSVSWYQQTPGQGLQFLFEYFSETQRNKGNFPGRFSGRQFSNSRSEMNVSTLELGDSALYLCASSLTGTYEQYFGPGTRLTVT.